This T cell receptor beta chain is drawn from a study of immune evolution from preneoplasia to lung adenocarcinoma. Study-level points and caveats: Later-stage lesions appeared to have more T cells, more diversity, less clonality.

With 4 bases removed from V and 8 bases from J, the gap between germline ends came to 14 bases. The CDR3 covers 14 residues. Germline CDR1 and CDR2: SGHTA and FQGNSA. Only in-frame clones appear in the TCRdb table, and some are missing; sequencing was by immunoSEQ multiplex PCR. The sample lists about 2,000 clones, 82% occurring once. Turning to this clone: Its specificity is unknown.

This chain links TRBV7-2 with TRBJ1-4; weak D call: TRBD1 (6 bases). This TCR was recovered from a person between 65 and 79 years old with lung adenocarcinoma. Material: FFPE adjacent normal lung tissue. CDR3 sequence reads: CASSSGGGREKLFF. The CDR3 coding sequence is TGTGCCAGCAGCTCAGGCGGGGGCAGAGAAAAACTGTTTTTT.